The clone carrying this T cell receptor (beta chain) was seen a handful of times. V gave up 5 bases and J gave up 7 bases; unmatched junction bases: 11. The CDR3 consists of 15 residues. CDR1 and CDR2 from the germline V gene are SNHLY and FYNNEI. Original processing notes: The assay estimated nucleated cells by amplifying reference gene primers. Only in-frame clones appear in the TCRdb table, and some are missing; sequencing was by immunoSEQ multiplex PCR. Clone size and V and J calls were adopted from that table, with D and trimming inferred from the DNA. The sample includes around 40,000 clones, roughly 79% of them seen just once. The record originates from a study of blood T cell repertoires in COVID-19. Study as a whole: The United States, Italy and Spain provided the acute and convalescent COVID-19 samples. The cDNA or gDNA used as material had been derived from T cells, B-cell-depleted T cells, or PBMCs.

The sequenced sample was peripheral blood. V and J are TRBV2 and TRBJ2-1; 7 bases match TRBD1. The receptor was isolated from an elderly woman with acute or convalescent COVID-19. CDR3 in DNA: TGTGCCAGCAGTCCGGCAGGGGGTTTATGGAATGAGCAGTTCTTC. It codes for CASSPAGGLWNEQFF.